The 27 T cell receptor beta chains below all came from one sample that was sequenced in a study of blood T cell repertoires in COVID-19. Profiling relied on immunoSEQ multiplex PCR, and the TCRdb table lists in-frame clones only, not all of them. The sample includes around 95,000 clones, around four fifths of them seen just once. The sequenced sample was peripheral blood. The receptors here all came from a man aged 50 or older with active or convalescent COVID-19.

The genes are TRBV12-1 and TRBJ2-1; whether TRBD1, the table's D call, matches the DNA was not checked. TRBV12-1 has pseudogene status. CDR3 length: 20 amino acids. CDR3 nucleotide sequence: TGTGCCAGCAGCCCTGGCGGGACAGGGCTAGGTAGCGGGGTATACAATGAGCAGTTCTTC. Its translation is CASSPGGTGLGSGVYNEQFF.

The V call is TRBV6-1, the J call TRBJ1-2; TRBD1 agrees at 11 bases. The trim removed 5 bases at V and 7 bases at J, leaving 9 bases unmatched. The CDR3 totals 15 residues. CDR1 and CDR2 from the germline V gene are MNHNS and SASEGT. For the CDR3, the DNA is TGTGCCAGCAGTTTCTTAGGGACAGGGGGAGCTGGCTACACCTTC. Its translation: CASSFLGTGGAGYTF.

The J gene is TRBJ1-1, the V gene TRBV7-9; 7 nucleotides align to TRBD1. The trim removed 3 bases at V and 1 base at J, leaving 5 bases unmatched. Germline values: CDR1 SEHNR, CDR2 FQNEAQ (reference sequence). The CDR3 spans 15 residues. CDR3 region: CASSLGDRRNTEAFF. Written as DNA, the CDR3 is TGTGCCAGCAGCTTGGGGGACAGACGGAACACTGAAGCTTTCTTT.

J is TRBJ1-5 and V is TRBV6-2 or TRBV6-3; D is perhaps TRBD1 (6 bases). The germline CDR1 and CDR2 sequences are MNHEY and SVGEGT. The ends were cut back, 4 bases at V and 0 bases at J, with 13 bases in the middle. The CDR3 is 16 amino acids. This CDR3 is CASSFARGYSNQPQHF. Here the CDR3 DNA reads TGTGCCAGCAGTTTCGCCAGGGGATATAGCAATCAGCCCCAGCATTTT.

This clone appeared once. The chain joins TRBV4-1 to TRBJ2-3, with TRBD2 matching over 7 bases. J lost 4 bases, V lost 0 bases, and 19 bases had no gene match. Germline V gene lookup returns CDR1 MGHRA and CDR2 YSYEKL. The length of the CDR3 is 20 residues. The CDR3 nucleotides are TGCGCCAGCAGCCAAGATCAAGGGGTTGGGGGGAGGGCCAAGGCAGATACGCAGTATTTT. It codes for CASSQDQGVGGRAKADTQYF.

This chain links TRBV30 with TRBJ2-1; 13 nucleotides match TRBD2. The junction had 15 bases not matched to a gene; V was cut back by 2 bases and J by 8 bases. This CDR3 has 18 residues. In germline, CDR1 is GTSNPN, CDR2 SVGIG (reference sequence). In nucleotides, the CDR3 is TGTGCCTGGAGTCCAACCCTTGGACTAGCGGGAGTCGGCTATGAGCAGTTCTTC. Translation: CAWSPTLGLAGVGYEQFF. Based on the CDR3 plus reference TRBV30 and TRBJ2-1, the full variable domain is SQTIHQWPATLVQPVGSPLSLECTVEGTSNPNLYWYRQAAGRGLQLLFYSVGIGQISSEVPQNLSASRPQDRQFILSSKKLLLSDSGFYLCAWSPTLGLAGVGYEQFFGPGTRLTVL.

The chain combines TRBV6-5 with TRBJ2-7; D is possibly TRBD1 (6 bases). Germline loops: CDR1 MNHEY, CDR2 SVGAGI. CDR3 length: 13 amino acids. Trimming cost V 6 bases and J 0 bases, with 9 bases left between them. The DNA for the CDR3 is TGTGCCAGCAGAACAGGGAACTCCTACGAGCAGTACTTC. Translation gives CASRTGNSYEQYF.

The chain joins TRBV5-4 to TRBJ2-1, with 9 positions matching TRBD2. The V segment lost 0 bases and the J segment 7 bases; nucleotides outside the gene matches: 5. There are 15 residues in the CDR3. CDR1 and CDR2 (germline): SGHNT, YYREEE (reference sequence). In nucleotides, the CDR3 is TGTGCCAGCAGCTTGGAGGCGGGAGGGCCGAATGAGCAGTTCTTC. It specifies CASSLEAGGPNEQFF.

The rearrangement joins TRBV6-5 to TRBJ1-5; a possible D gene is TRBD1 (5 bases). The CDR3 has 12 residues. Germline V gene data show CDR1 as MNHEY and CDR2 as SVGAGI. Deletions cut 6 bases from V and 7 bases from J, with 10 bases between. This CDR3 is CASSTGLQPQHF. The CDR3 DNA sequence: TGTGCCAGCAGCACAGGTCTACAGCCCCAGCATTTT.

The genes are TRBV9 and TRBJ2-1; 14 nucleotides agree with TRBD2. Germline V gives CDR1 SGDLS, CDR2 YYNGEE. The CDR3 runs 16 residues. The V gene end was trimmed by 6 bases and the J gene end by 9 bases; junction bases not matched to a gene: 11. CDR3 protein: CASNPTGLAGVGEQFF. CDR3 in DNA: TGTGCCAGCAATCCGACGGGACTAGCGGGAGTCGGTGAGCAGTTCTTC.

This clone was counted between two and nine times. The genes are TRBV11-2 and TRBJ2-7; D is ambiguous. Germline-derived CDR1 and CDR2 are SGHAT and FQNNGV. The V and J ends lost 0 bases and 2 bases respectively, with 8 bases between them. The CDR3 consists of 14 residues. CDR3: CASSLEVTTYEQYF. The DNA for the CDR3 is TGTGCCAGCAGCTTAGAGGTTACTACCTACGAGCAGTACTTC.

The rearrangement uses TRBV2 and TRBJ2-2; TRBD1 might be the D (6 bases). Between the trimmed V and J ends, which lost 7 bases and 3 bases, there was a span of 15 bases. The CDR3 covers 15 residues. Germline assignment: CDR1 SNHLY and CDR2 FYNNEI. CDR3 in DNA: TGTGCCAGCACCTTGACAGGAACGTACACCGGGGAGCTGTTTTTT. It codes for CASTLTGTYTGELFF. The variable domain in full, completed from reference TRBV2 and TRBJ2-2, reads EPEVTQTPSHQVTQMGQEVILRCVPISNHLYFYWYRQILGQKVEFLVSFYNNEISEKSEIFDDQFSVERPDGSNFTLKIRSTKLEDSAMYFCASTLTGTYTGELFFGEGSRLTVL.

The CDR3, as DNA: TGTGCCAGCAGCTTGCCTACCGGGACAGACACCGGGGAGCTGTTTTTT. This sequence encodes CASSLPTGTDTGELFF. The V gene is TRBV5-4, the J gene TRBJ2-2; TRBD1 matches 7 bases. The ends lost 1 base at V and 3 bases at J; junction bases unmatched: 6. This CDR3 has 16 amino acids. Germline CDR1 and CDR2: SGHNT and YYREEE (reference sequence).

CDR3 DNA sequence: TGCGCCAGCAGCACGGGACAGACTAATTCACCCCTCCACTTT. This encodes CASSTGQTNSPLHF. The chain carries TRBV5-1 and TRBJ1-6, with 7 bases that match TRBD1. This CDR3 spans 14 amino acids. V lost 4 bases to trimming and J lost 6 bases; unmatched junction nucleotides: 4. The germline V gene encodes CDR1 SGHRS and CDR2 YFSETQ.

This clone occurred a few times. V is TRBV11-3 and J is TRBJ1-3; no definite D call. The CDR3 is 15 residues long. V was cut by 0 bases and J by 0 bases, with 6 bases left in between. Germline assignment: CDR1 SGHNT and CDR2 YENEEA. The CDR3 spells CASSLERFSGNTIYF. CDR3 DNA sequence: TGTGCCAGCAGCTTAGAACGGTTCTCTGGAAACACCATATATTTT.

This chain uses TRBV19 with TRBJ1-2; a weak D match, TRBD1 (6 bases). CDR1 and CDR2 (germline): LNHDA, SQIVND (reference sequence). The CDR3 runs to 13 residues. The V end lost 9 bases, the J end lost 7 bases, and 18 bases lay between the germline ends. This CDR3 reads CASLSRDTGGYTF. Written as DNA, the CDR3 is TGTGCCAGCCTCTCCCGGGACACGGGTGGCTACACCTTC. Filled out from reference TRBV19 and TRBJ1-2, the complete variable domain reads DGGITQSPKYLFRKEGQNVTLSCEQNLNHDAMYWYRQDPGQGLRLIYYSQIVNDFQKGDIAEGYSVSREKKESFPLTVTSAQKNPTAFYLCASLSRDTGGYTFGSGTRLTVV.

The V call is TRBV7-3, the J call TRBJ2-7, with D possibly matching TRBD1 (5 bases). CDR3 length equals 14 residues. Trimming removed 7 bases at V and 1 base at J, with 14 bases between. From germline, CDR1 is SGHTA and CDR2 FQGTGA. For the CDR3, the DNA is TGTGCCAGCAAACTTGGACATGGGTCCTACGAGCAGTACTTC. This encodes CASKLGHGSYEQYF.

This chain uses TRBV5-1 with TRBJ2-7; 10 bases are a match to TRBD2. CDR3 length: 15 amino acids. J was trimmed by 6 bases and V by 5 bases; bases with no gene match: 11. CDR1 SGHRS and CDR2 YFSETQ come from the germline V gene. Here the CDR3 DNA reads TGCGCCAGCAGTAATACGATCACTAGCGGGACCGAGCAGTACTTC. This codes for CASSNTITSGTEQYF.

This clone is a singleton in its sample. The rearrangement uses TRBV27 and TRBJ2-3; a weak D match, TRBD2 (5 bases). The CDR3 is 15 residues long. Germline V CDR1 and CDR2: MNHEY, SMNVEV (reference sequence). Trimming stripped 4 bases from V and 0 bases from J, with 11 bases between. CDR3 in DNA: TGTGCCAGCAGTTCCAGCGGAAGAAGCACAGATACGCAGTATTTT. This translates into CASSSSGRSTDTQYF.

This clone occurred a few times. J is TRBJ1-2 and V is TRBV3-1 (or the pseudogene TRBV3-2), with D unresolved. Germline lookup yields CDR1 LGHDT and CDR2 YNNKEL (reference sequence). The CDR3 runs 14 residues. V lost 1 base and J 4 bases, leaving 10 bases between the germline ends. CDR3 amino acids: CASSQAGFSYGYTF. The CDR3 coding sequence is TGTGCCAGCAGCCAAGCCGGGTTCAGCTATGGCTACACCTTC.

The chain is built from TRBV27 and TRBJ1-5; D gene uncertain. Trimming stripped 6 bases from V and 0 bases from J, with 15 bases between. In germline, CDR1 is MNHEY, CDR2 SMNVEV (reference sequence). The CDR3 is made up of 16 amino acids. CDR3 sequence (DNA): TGTGCCAGCAGCCAGCGACCGGACTTTAGCAATCAGCCCCAGCATTTT. Translating gives CASSQRPDFSNQPQHF.

V is TRBV5-1 and J is TRBJ2-2; 12 bases are a match to TRBD2. Germline V CDR1 and CDR2: SGHRS, YFSETQ. The CDR3 has 15 amino acids. Unmatched junction bases numbered 3, after V lost 4 bases and J lost 5 bases. The CDR3 DNA follows: TGCGCCAGCAGCGCGACTAGCGGGAGAACCGGGGAGCTGTTTTTT. Amino acid sequence: CASSATSGRTGELFF.

The V call is TRBV5-1, the J call TRBJ2-1, with 9 bases matching TRBD2. The germline V gene has CDR1 SGHRS and CDR2 YFSETQ. V was pared by 0 bases and J by 9 bases, with 10 bases of the junction left unmatched. The CDR3 has 16 amino acids. The DNA for the CDR3 is TGCGCCAGCAGCTTGGTCGGTAGCGGGAGCTTTAGTGAGCAGTTCTTC. This translates into CASSLVGSGSFSEQFF.

CDR3 residues: CASSVDGSVTDTQYF. The CDR3 DNA sequence: TGTGCCAGCAGCGTAGATGGTAGCGTGACAGATACGCAGTATTTT. The chain has TRBV9 and TRBJ2-3, with D possibly matching TRBD2 (5 bases). V was cut by 0 bases and J by 3 bases, with 11 bases left in between. Germline-derived CDR1 and CDR2 are SGDLS and YYNGEE. The CDR3 has 15 amino acids. Full variable domain (remainder filled in from reference TRBV9 and TRBJ2-3): DSGVTQTPKHLITATGQRVTLRCSPRSGDLSVYWYQQSLDQGLQFLIQYYNGEERAKGNILERFSAQQFPDLHSELNLSSLELGDSALYFCASSVDGSVTDTQYFGPGTRLTVL.

This chain connects TRBV18 to TRBJ2-1, with 7 bases that match TRBD2. Germline V gives CDR1 KGHSH, CDR2 LQKENI. Trimming cost V 3 bases and J 8 bases; bases outside gene matches: 1. This CDR3 has 12 residues. In DNA form, the CDR3 reads TGTGCCAGCTCACCGCGGGAGCATGAGCAGTTCTTC. The encoded protein is CASSPREHEQFF.

The chain uses TRBV14 and TRBJ2-1; 10 bases line up with TRBD1. The CDR3 sequence is 14 residues long. With 4 bases clipped from V and 7 bases from J, the junction kept 4 bases outside the gene matches. CDR1 and CDR2 from the germline V gene are SGHDN and FVKESK. CDR3 residues: CASSRWTGGNEQFF. In DNA, the CDR3 is TGTGCCAGCAGCCGCTGGACAGGGGGGAATGAGCAGTTCTTC.

The rearrangement joins TRBV5-1 to TRBJ2-1; 9 bases agree with TRBD1. Trimming at V came to 0 bases and at J to 4 bases, leaving 8 bases not matched to a gene. The germline CDR1 and CDR2 sequences are SGHRS and YFSETQ. The CDR3 length is 17 residues. Written as DNA, the CDR3 is TGCGCCAGCAGCTTGGATTTTGGACAGGGGAGGTACAATGAGCAGTTCTTC. The encoded protein is CASSLDFGQGRYNEQFF.